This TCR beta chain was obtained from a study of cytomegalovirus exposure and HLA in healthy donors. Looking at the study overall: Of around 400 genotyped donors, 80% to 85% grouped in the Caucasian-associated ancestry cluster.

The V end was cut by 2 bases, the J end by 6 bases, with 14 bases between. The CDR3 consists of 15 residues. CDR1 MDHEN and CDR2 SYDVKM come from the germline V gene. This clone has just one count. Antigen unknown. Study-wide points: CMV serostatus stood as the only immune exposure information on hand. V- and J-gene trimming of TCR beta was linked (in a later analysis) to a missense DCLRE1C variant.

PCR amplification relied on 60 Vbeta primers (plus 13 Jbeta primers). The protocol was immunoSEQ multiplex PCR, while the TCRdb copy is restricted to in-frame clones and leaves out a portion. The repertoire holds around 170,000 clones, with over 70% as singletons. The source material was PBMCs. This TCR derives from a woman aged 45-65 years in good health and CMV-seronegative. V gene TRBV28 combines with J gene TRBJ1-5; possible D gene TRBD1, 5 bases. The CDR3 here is CASSLNLAGSQPQHF. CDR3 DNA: TGTGCCAGCAGTTTAAATTTGGCAGGGTCTCAGCCCCAGCATTTT.